This T cell receptor beta chain was found in a study of T cell repertoires in cytomegalovirus infection. Study-wide context: An indication of both CMV infection and matching HLA type came from public TCR beta signatures. Study results and limitations: Dominating the ex vivo response were TCR beta clonotypes that were CMV-specific and HLA-C-restricted. Summed public TCR beta family frequency identified CMV carriers bearing the relevant HLA.

On this clonotype itself: What it recognizes is unknown.

This CDR3 spans 15 amino acids. J lost 6 bases, V lost 7 bases, and 11 bases had no gene match. Germline CDR1 and CDR2: MDHEN and SYDVKM. TCRdb fed the reads into MiXCR, producing one record per CDR3 protein. This table holds about 200,000 distinct CDR3 sequences, 8% to 10% found once. This chain joins TRBV28 and TRBJ1-4, with 7 bases that match TRBD1. The source of this sequence is a human donor in good health (CMV status not recorded). Some clones in this sample may be carry-over from other donors' samples. Specimen: PBMCs. CDR3 sequence reads: CASTPPGTAHEKLFF. Written as DNA, the CDR3 is TGTGCCAGCACCCCACCCGGGACAGCGCATGAAAAACTGTTTTTT.